A selection of T cell receptor beta chains follows, all from one sample in a study of cytomegalovirus exposure and HLA in healthy donors. Using immunoSEQ multiplex PCR, the repertoire was profiled, and TCRdb retains in-frame clones only, with some absent. The sample has approximately 83,000 clones; over 75% are singletons. The source material was PBMCs. All receptors derive from a man between 18 and 29 years old in good health and CMV-seronegative. Each CDR3 is given with its conserved first and last residue. D genes are given only for firm matches. Size is omitted from some rows. Given values are once, few, many or a class for expanded clones.

NA TRBJ1-2 TRBV2 once CASSGGDRAYYGYTF TGTGCCAGCAGTGGGGGGGATCGGGCGTATTATGGCTACACCTTC
NA TRBJ2-2 TRBV7-9 NA CASSSSGLTGELFF TGTGCCAGCAGCTCCTCGGGACTGACCGGGGAGCTGTTTTTT
NA TRBJ2-3 TRBV5-4 NA CASSLGRGADTQYF TGTGCCAGCAGCTTGGGCAGGGGGGCAGATACGCAGTATTTT
NA TRBJ1-2 TRBV18 NA CASSDFNSYTF TGTGCCAGCTCAGACTTTAATAGCTACACCTTC
NA TRBJ2-5 TRBV6-1 NA CASSEGQGKAPQETQYF TGTGCCAGCAGTGAGGGGCAAGGCAAGGCCCCACAAGAGACCCAGTACTTC
NA TRBJ2-7 TRBV29-1 NA CSVEKGGRSYEQYF TGCAGCGTTGAAAAAGGAGGAAGGTCCTACGAGCAGTACTTC
TRBD2 TRBJ2-3 TRBV7-9 NA CSSSPRGAGDPDTQYF TGTTCCAGCAGCCCTCGAGGAGCGGGGGACCCAGATACGCAGTATTTT
NA TRBJ1-5 TRBV30 once CAWNDVRASGQPQHF TGTGCCTGGAATGATGTCAGGGCGTCCGGTCAGCCCCAGCATTTT
TRBD1 TRBJ2-7 TRBV5-1 few CASSSGQELNEQYF TGCGCCAGCAGCTCGGGACAGGAGTTAAACGAGCAGTACTTC
NA TRBJ1-2 TRBV9 NA CASSVATDRNYGYTF TGTGCCAGCAGCGTCGCTACGGACAGAAACTATGGCTACACCTTC
TRBD1 TRBJ1-1 TRBV27 NA CASSRGTEAFF TGTGCCAGCAGCAGGGGGACTGAAGCTTTCTTT